The 31 T cell receptor beta chains in this list originate from one sample, sequenced in a study of T cell responses to AZD1222 COVID-19 vaccine. Profiled with immunoSEQ multiplex PCR; TCRdb holds only in-frame clones, not every one. The profile covers more than 85,000 clones, with approximately 90% appearing a single time and 1.6% taken by the ten largest. The sample in question was peripheral blood, obtained on day 0 of AZD1222 vaccination. These TCRs come from an adult in good health.

The chain is built from TRBV18 and TRBJ2-7; D is perhaps TRBD1 (6 bases). V dropped 4 bases and J dropped 2 bases, with 15 bases sitting between them. The CDR3 length is 15 residues. The germline CDR1 and CDR2 sequences are KGHSH and LQKENI. The CDR3 sequence: CASSLRTAEAYEQYF. The CDR3 coding sequence is TGTGCCAGCTCACTTCGGACAGCCGAAGCCTACGAGCAGTACTTC.

The V and J genes are TRBV7-6 and TRBJ2-7; D uncertain. The length of the CDR3 is 12 residues. Germline CDR1 is SGHVS and CDR2 is FNYEAQ. With 5 bases removed from V and 6 bases from J, the gap between germline ends came to 11 bases. This CDR3 reads CASSPIGTEQYF. The DNA of the CDR3 is TGTGCCAGCAGCCCAATAGGCACCGAGCAGTACTTC.

The DNA for the CDR3 is TGCAGCGTTGAAGAAGAGGCTAGTGAAGCCTACGAGCAGTACTTC. Translation: CSVEEEASEAYEQYF. This sequence joins TRBV29-1 and TRBJ2-7; D call uncertain. V was cut by 0 bases and J by 2 bases, with 14 bases left in between. This CDR3 is built from 15 residues. Germline values: CDR1 SQVTM, CDR2 ANQGSEA.

The chain joins TRBV5-4 to TRBJ1-1, with 8 bases lining up with TRBD1. CDR3 length equals 14 residues. V gave up 2 bases and J gave up 1 base; unmatched junction bases: 1. Germline CDR1 SGHNT, CDR2 YYREEE (reference sequence). The CDR3 DNA reads TGTGCCAGCAGCTTCGGGACAGGGAACACTGAAGCTTTCTTT. This codes for CASSFGTGNTEAFF.

The chain recombines TRBV5-6 with TRBJ2-2; no clear D gene. CDR3 length equals 12 residues. Trimming removed 4 bases from V and 7 bases from J, with 8 bases in between. Per germline, CDR1 SGHDT and CDR2 YYEEEE. The chain's CDR3 is CASSRPVGELFF. CDR3 in DNA: TGTGCCAGCAGCCGGCCGGTCGGGGAGCTGTTTTTT.

The chain employs TRBV4-2 and TRBJ1-1; the D is unclear. The CDR3 runs to 18 residues. The V gene lost 1 base and the J gene lost 4 bases, with 22 bases spanning the gap. CDR1 is LGHNA, CDR2 YNFKEQ, per germline. CDR3 region: CASSQAAGGRGGSTEAFF. CDR3 DNA: TGTGCCAGCAGCCAAGCTGCAGGAGGGAGAGGCGGCAGCACTGAAGCTTTCTTT.

The chain has TRBV11-2 and TRBJ2-1; perhaps TRBD2 as D (6 bases). CDR1 and CDR2 from the germline V gene are SGHAT and FQNNGV. Deletions cut 7 bases from V and 3 bases from J, with 16 bases between. The CDR3 consists of 15 residues. The CDR3 DNA sequence: TGTGCCAGCATCGACGGACTAACTCTCTACAATGAGCAGTTCTTC. Protein product: CASIDGLTLYNEQFF. Filled out from reference TRBV11-2 and TRBJ2-1, the complete variable domain reads EAGVAQSPRYKIIEKRQSVAFWCNPISGHATLYWYQQILGQGPKLLIQFQNNGVVDDSQLPKDRFSAERLKGVDSTLKIQPAKLEDSAVYLCASIDGLTLYNEQFFGPGTRLTVL.

The gene calls are TRBV4-1 and TRBJ2-1, with 8 positions matching TRBD2. This CDR3 spans 16 amino acids. Germline assignment: CDR1 MGHRA and CDR2 YSYEKL. Trimming cost V 0 bases and J 8 bases; bases outside gene matches: 9. The CDR3: CASSQEAGGAIDEQFF. The CDR3 DNA follows: TGCGCCAGCAGCCAAGAAGCCGGGGGGGCCATCGATGAGCAGTTCTTC.

CDR3 sequence (DNA): TGTGCCAGCAGTGAACGGGGGGTGAGCAATCAGCCCCAGCATTTT. It specifies CASSERGVSNQPQHF. The rearrangement links TRBV6-1 to TRBJ1-5; D perhaps matches TRBD1 (5 bases). V was pared by 2 bases and J by 1 base, with 9 bases between. Germline lookup yields CDR1 MNHNS and CDR2 SASEGT. This CDR3 has 15 residues.

V usage is TRBV6-5 and J usage is TRBJ2-5, with a possible D match to TRBD1 (5 bases). CDR1 MNHEY and CDR2 SVGAGI come from the germline V gene. This CDR3 has 15 amino acids. Trimming left V 0 bases short and J 1 base short, with 9 bases between. The CDR3 loop is CASSYSGRLQETQYF. The CDR3 DNA reads as TGTGCCAGCAGTTACTCGGGGCGCCTCCAAGAGACCCAGTACTTC.

The chain joins TRBV7-8 to TRBJ1-1, with D maybe TRBD1 (6 bases). In germline, CDR1 is SGHVS, CDR2 FQNEAQ. V gave up 1 base and J gave up 1 base, with 10 bases separating them. CDR3 length equals 15 residues. DNA for the CDR3: TGTGCCAGCAGCTTAGGCCCGGGACAGAACACTGAAGCTTTCTTT. Amino acid sequence: CASSLGPGQNTEAFF.

CDR3 bases: TGTGCCAGCAGTGAAGCGTTAGAGCCTAATTCACCCCTCCACTTT. This codes for CASSEALEPNSPLHF. The chain employs TRBV6-1 and TRBJ1-6; D uncertain. The V end was cut by 0 bases, the J end by 6 bases, with 9 bases between. The germline gives CDR1 MNHNS, CDR2 SASEGT. This CDR3 is 15 amino acids long.

The chain recombines TRBV6-5 with TRBJ1-1, with D perhaps matching TRBD1 (5 bases). V lost 8 bases, J lost 7 bases, and 17 bases lay in between. The length of the CDR3 is 13 residues. The germline V gene has CDR1 MNHEY and CDR2 SVGAGI. CDR3 sequence (DNA): TGTGCCAGCGTTAGCCCCGGGGCGGTTGAAGCTTTCTTT. This translates into CASVSPGAVEAFF.

The rearrangement links TRBV10-3 to TRBJ1-1; D unresolved. V was cut by 4 bases and J by 0 bases, with 6 bases left in between. This CDR3 is 13 amino acids long. Germline values: CDR1 ENHRY, CDR2 SYGVKD. CDR3 DNA sequence: TGTGCCATCAGTGCAGAGATGAACACTGAAGCTTTCTTT. Residues: CAISAEMNTEAFF.

The CDR3 coding sequence is TGTGCCAGCAGTGATGAGGGGGCGCGGAACACTGAAGCTTTCTTT. It codes for CASSDEGARNTEAFF. This rearrangement joins TRBV2 to TRBJ1-1; 7 positions agree with TRBD1. Trimming took 3 bases from V and 1 from J; bases not matched to a gene: 5. CDR1 SNHLY and CDR2 FYNNEI come from the germline V gene. The CDR3 consists of 15 residues.

The chain joins TRBV19 to TRBJ2-5; possible D gene TRBD1, 6 bases. V lost 3 bases and J lost 2, with 13 bases in between. Germline V CDR1 and CDR2: LNHDA, SQIVND (reference sequence). This CDR3 has 15 residues. CDR3 in DNA: TGTGCCAGTAGTATCAGGGGCATCGGGCAAGAGACCCAGTACTTC. This sequence encodes CASSIRGIGQETQYF.

This chain uses TRBV3-1 (or the pseudogene TRBV3-2) with TRBJ2-7; D perhaps matches TRBD2 (6 bases). Trimming left V 6 bases short and J 3 bases short, with 12 bases between. CDR3 size: 13 residues. CDR1 is LGHDT and CDR2 is YNNKEL in the germline V gene (reference sequence). CDR3 sequence (DNA): TGTGCCAGCAGGAACTTCGGGAGCTACGAGCAGTACTTC. As protein: CASRNFGSYEQYF.

The rearrangement links TRBV11-3 to TRBJ2-7; tentative D call: TRBD2 (5 bases). Trimming pared 3 bases from V and 5 bases from J, leaving 11 bases between. CDR1 and CDR2 from the germline V gene are SGHNT and YENEEA. The CDR3 has 13 amino acids. CDR3 DNA sequence: TGTGCCAGCAGCTTGACGGGGAAGGACGAGCAGTACTTC. Translating gives CASSLTGKDEQYF.

This chain links TRBV6-5 with TRBJ1-2; a possible D gene is TRBD1 (5 bases). This CDR3 has 15 amino acids. The germline gives CDR1 MNHEY, CDR2 SVGAGI. V gave up 6 bases and J gave up 6 bases, with 20 bases separating them. The CDR3 DNA follows: TGTGCCAGCAGCCTCAGGGAGGCCGCCCGGGATGGCTACACCTTC. The encoded protein is CASSLREAARDGYTF.

This chain connects TRBV12-3 or TRBV12-4 to TRBJ2-1; tentative D call: TRBD2 (6 bases). The V end was cut by 6 bases, the J end by 8 bases, with 11 bases between. The CDR3 extends over 12 amino acids. In nucleotides, the CDR3 is TGTGCCAGCAGACTAGCAAACCATGAGCAGTTCTTC. Translating it yields CASRLANHEQFF.

The gene calls are TRBV4-1 and TRBJ1-1; possibly TRBD1 for D (5 bases). CDR1 MGHRA and CDR2 YSYEKL come from the germline V gene. V gave up 0 bases and J gave up 4 bases, with 9 bases separating them. The CDR3 is 14 residues long. CDR3 loop: CASSQDGGGTEAFF. The CDR3 region has the DNA TGCGCCAGCAGCCAAGATGGGGGGGGCACTGAAGCTTTCTTT.

The chain is built from TRBV7-9 and TRBJ1-2; the D is unclear. Trimming removed 5 bases from V and 7 bases from J, with 11 bases in between. CDR3 size: 12 residues. The germline V gene encodes CDR1 SEHNR and CDR2 FQNEAQ (reference sequence). CDR3 nucleotides: TGTGCCAGCAGCCAAGGACTGGGTGGCTACACCTTC. Translation gives CASSQGLGGYTF.

The chain has TRBV5-6 and TRBJ2-1, with TRBD2 identical over 7 bases. With 0 bases clipped from V and 2 bases from J, the junction kept 5 bases outside the gene matches. Germline lookup yields CDR1 SGHDT and CDR2 YYEEEE. CDR3 size: 16 residues. This CDR3 reads CASSLAGRGTYNEQFF. CDR3 nucleotides: TGTGCCAGCAGCTTGGCCGGGCGGGGGACCTACAATGAGCAGTTCTTC.

The chain carries TRBV30 and TRBJ1-3; D gene unclear. Trimming took 5 bases from V and 1 from J, leaving 6 bases between them. Per the germline V gene, CDR1 is GTSNPN and CDR2 is SVGIG (reference sequence). The CDR3 runs 12 residues. This chain's CDR3 is CAWGRSGNTIYF. Here the CDR3 DNA reads TGTGCCTGGGGTCGGTCTGGAAACACCATATATTTT.

The chain couples TRBV5-1 to TRBJ2-1, with D tentatively TRBD1 (6 bases). Germline lookup yields CDR1 SGHRS and CDR2 YFSETQ. CDR3 length: 14 residues. V was cut by 0 bases and J by 8 bases, with 12 bases left in between. The CDR3 nucleotides read TGCGCCAGCAGCTTGGCTATTGGGGGCGATGAGCAGTTCTTC. As protein: CASSLAIGGDEQFF.

The CDR3 region has the DNA TGTGCCAGCAGCGCCATGGGTGTGGCAGTCGATCAGCCCCAGCATTTT. Encoded protein: CASSAMGVAVDQPQHF. The chain couples TRBV7-9 to TRBJ1-5; D gene ambiguous. The CDR3 covers 16 residues. Deletions cut 5 bases from V and 5 bases from J, with 19 bases between. Germline V gene data show CDR1 as SEHNR and CDR2 as FQNEAQ (reference sequence).

This clone has a single count. The chain uses TRBV2 and TRBJ2-3; D is ambiguous. Per germline, CDR1 SNHLY and CDR2 FYNNEI. The ends were cut back, 7 bases at V and 0 bases at J, with 17 bases in the middle. CDR3 length: 16 amino acids. CDR3 sequence: CASKDSRTLSTDTQYF. CDR3 nucleotides: TGTGCCAGCAAAGACTCGCGAACTCTTAGCACAGATACGCAGTATTTT. Variable domain in full (rest from reference TRBV2 and TRBJ2-3): EPEVTQTPSHQVTQMGQEVILRCVPISNHLYFYWYRQILGQKVEFLVSFYNNEISEKSEIFDDQFSVERPDGSNFTLKIRSTKLEDSAMYFCASKDSRTLSTDTQYFGPGTRLTVL.

V gene TRBV7-9 combines with J gene TRBJ1-2; D remains unclear. The V end was cut by 4 bases, the J end by 0 bases, with 9 bases between. The CDR3 length is 14 residues. CDR1 SEHNR and CDR2 FQNEAQ come from the germline V gene (reference sequence). The CDR3 spells CASSSQIANYGYTF. CDR3 bases: TGTGCCAGCAGCTCTCAAATAGCTAACTATGGCTACACCTTC.

This sequence joins TRBV6-5 and TRBJ2-6; no reliable D call. CDR3 length equals 15 residues. V shed 3 bases and J shed 4 bases, with 10 bases lying between them. Germline values: CDR1 MNHEY, CDR2 SVGAGI. CDR3 sequence (DNA): TGTGCCAGCAGTTATGGGTTCGCCGGGGCCAACGTCCTGACTTTC. It is translated as CASSYGFAGANVLTF.

The CDR3 reads CASSYHGQPQHF. The CDR3 nucleotides read TGTGCCAGCAGTTACCACGGTCAGCCCCAGCATTTT. The chain recombines TRBV6-5 with TRBJ1-5; D not certain. V was clipped by 2 bases and J by 6 bases, with 5 bases between them. This CDR3 has 12 amino acids. Germline V gives CDR1 MNHEY, CDR2 SVGAGI.

The V call is TRBV19, the J call TRBJ1-5, with 8 positions matching TRBD1. This CDR3 has 15 residues. Germline V gives CDR1 LNHDA, CDR2 SQIVND (reference sequence). Trimming cost V 2 bases and J 5 bases; bases outside gene matches: 5. The CDR3, as DNA: TGTGCCAGTAGTATAACTCCAGGGGGCTATCAGCCCCAGCATTTT. Its protein product is CASSITPGGYQPQHF.